This T cell receptor beta chain came from a study of blood T cell repertoires in COVID-19. Across the whole study: PBMCs, B-cell-depleted T cells, or T cells provided the cDNA or gDNA that made up the material.

This CDR3 has 15 amino acids. Germline lookup yields CDR1 MNHEY and CDR2 SVGAGI. V was clipped by 0 bases and J by 0 bases, with 8 bases between them. Clinical histories supplied by participants themselves formed the basis of cohort assignment. Donors in Cohort 3 counted as recovered after two negative PCRs, clearance, or symptom resolution. Sequenced by immunoSEQ multiplex PCR; TCRdb stores in-frame clones only, minus some. The table lists around 250,000 clones, around 87% of them singletons. The source is a woman between 50 and 59 years old who had recovered from COVID-19. The material sequenced was PBMCs or T cells enriched from blood (not recorded which). The rearrangement joins TRBV6-5 to TRBJ1-2, with unresolved D. The CDR3 bases are TGTGCCAGCAGTTACTCGGCGGCCTCTAACTATGGCTACACCTTC. It codes for CASSYSAASNYGYTF.